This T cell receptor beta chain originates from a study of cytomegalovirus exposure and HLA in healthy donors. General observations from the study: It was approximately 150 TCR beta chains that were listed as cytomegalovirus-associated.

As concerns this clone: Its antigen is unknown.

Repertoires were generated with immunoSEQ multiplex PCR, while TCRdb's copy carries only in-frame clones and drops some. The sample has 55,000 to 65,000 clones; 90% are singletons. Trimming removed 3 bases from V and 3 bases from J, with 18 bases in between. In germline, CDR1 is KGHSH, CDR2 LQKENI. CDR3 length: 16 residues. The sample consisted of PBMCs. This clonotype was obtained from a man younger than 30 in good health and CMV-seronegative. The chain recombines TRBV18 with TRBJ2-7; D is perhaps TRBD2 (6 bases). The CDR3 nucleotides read TGTGCCAGCTCACCCCTATCTAGGGACTCTCTCTACGAGCAGTACTTC. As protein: CASSPLSRDSLYEQYF.